These 23 T cell receptor beta chains share one sample of origin, sequenced in a study of blood T cell repertoires in COVID-19. Produced via immunoSEQ multiplex PCR; TCRdb's table is partial and in-frame only. The sample yields 93,000 or so clones, around 92% seen once. The sequenced material came from peripheral blood. These receptors were taken from a woman between 55 and 75 years old with acute or convalescent COVID-19.

The V call is TRBV4-1, the J call TRBJ2-1; 12 nucleotides match TRBD2. Per germline, CDR1 MGHRA and CDR2 YSYEKL. J lost 12 bases, V lost 1 base, and 10 bases had no gene match. The CDR3 has 16 residues. CDR3 amino acids: CASSQAGLAGLEAQFF. The CDR3 coding sequence is TGCGCCAGCAGCCAAGCAGGACTAGCGGGATTAGAGGCGCAGTTCTTC.

The chain joins TRBV27 to TRBJ1-6; D is unresolved. This CDR3 contains 14 residues. The germline CDR1 and CDR2 sequences are MNHEY and SMNVEV (reference sequence). Trimming left V 4 bases short and J 4 bases short, with 8 bases between. CDR3 bases: TGTGCCAGCAGTTGGCTGATTTATAATTCACCCCTCCACTTT. It yields the protein CASSWLIYNSPLHF.

This clone came up a few times. V and J are TRBV7-9 and TRBJ2-3; 13 bases line up with TRBD2. The CDR3 consists of 17 residues. The germline CDR1 and CDR2 sequences are SEHNR and FQNEAQ (reference sequence). J gave up 6 bases and V 2 bases, and 8 bases lay outside the gene matches. The CDR3 here is CASSLRLAGGARDTQYF. CDR3 bases: TGTGCCAGCAGCTTAAGACTAGCGGGAGGCGCACGGGATACGCAGTATTTT. The whole variable domain, filled in from reference TRBV7-9 and TRBJ2-3, reads DTGVSQNPRHKITKRGQNVTFRCDPISEHNRLYWYRQTLGQGPEFLTYFQNEAQLEKSRLLSDRFSAERPKGSFSTLEIQRTEQGDSAMYLCASSLRLAGGARDTQYFGPGTRLTVL.

V and J are TRBV27 and TRBJ2-1; D is undetermined. The CDR3 is made up of 13 amino acids. From germline, CDR1 is MNHEY and CDR2 SMNVEV (reference sequence). V lost 7 bases and J 5 bases, leaving 12 bases between the germline ends. The CDR3 here is CASINRANNEQFF. The CDR3 region has the DNA TGTGCCAGCATCAACCGAGCCAACAATGAGCAGTTCTTC.

This chain joins TRBV5-1 and TRBJ2-3; 9 bases agree with TRBD1. The germline CDR1 and CDR2 sequences are SGHRS and YFSETQ. J was trimmed by 6 bases and V by 3 bases; bases with no gene match: 8. The CDR3 contains 15 residues. The CDR3 DNA sequence: TGCGCCAGCAGCTGGACAGGGGCCCGGGGGGATACGCAGTATTTT. It is translated as CASSWTGARGDTQYF.

The V gene is TRBV3-1 (or the pseudogene TRBV3-2), the J gene TRBJ2-7; 9 bases match TRBD2. The CDR3 is made up of 17 amino acids. Germline V gene sequence: CDR1 LGHDT, CDR2 YNNKEL (reference sequence). V lost 1 base and J lost 2; bases outside the gene matches: 9. CDR3 DNA sequence: TGTGCCAGCAGCCAAGGGGGGGGCAGCGGGAGGCCCTACGAGCAGTACTTC. It yields the protein CASSQGGGSGRPYEQYF.

Remarks on this clone: This CDR3 is also generated by other DNA sequences in the sample. The gene calls are TRBV18 and TRBJ1-2; TRBD1 might be the D (5 bases). There are 12 residues in the CDR3. With 3 bases removed from V and 7 bases from J, the gap between germline ends came to 9 bases. CDR1 and CDR2 (germline): KGHSH, LQKENI. The CDR3 reads CASSPPGLGYTF. Written as DNA, the CDR3 is TGTGCCAGCTCACCTCCAGGGCTTGGCTACACCTTC.

This chain connects TRBV28 to TRBJ2-1, with D unresolved. The CDR3 loop spans 12 amino acids. V dropped 2 bases and J dropped 9 bases, with 8 bases sitting between them. The germline gives CDR1 MDHEN, CDR2 SYDVKM. In nucleotides, the CDR3 is TGTGCCAGCAGTTTAGCGGCCGGTGAGCAGTTCTTC. Translating gives CASSLAAGEQFF.

This chain joins TRBV3-1 (or the pseudogene TRBV3-2) and TRBJ1-2; TRBD1 might be the D (6 bases). The V gene lost 1 base and the J gene lost 6 bases, with 15 bases spanning the gap. Germline loops: CDR1 LGHDT, CDR2 YNNKEL (reference sequence). The CDR3 is 15 residues long. CDR3 nucleotides: TGTGCCAGCAGCCAAGGTTCGAGGCCAGGGGATGGCTACACCTTC. Amino acids: CASSQGSRPGDGYTF.

As concerns this clone: An end of the junction differs from the germline gene, which may be a read error. This chain joins TRBV29-1 and TRBJ1-2; D is uncertain. The CDR3 is 11 residues long. Germline CDR1 reads SQVTM; CDR2 reads ANQGSEA. The CDR3 protein is CSVATPANFPF. Written as DNA, the CDR3 is TGCAGCGTCGCTACCCCCGCTAATTTCCCTTTC.

The V call is TRBV5-1, the J call TRBJ2-3, with D uncertain. This CDR3 is 12 amino acids long. V lost 0 bases, J lost 5 bases, and 4 bases lay in between. Germline CDR1 SGHRS, CDR2 YFSETQ. The CDR3: CASSLGGDTQYF. CDR3 coding DNA: TGCGCCAGCAGCTTGGGAGGAGATACGCAGTATTTT.

This clone appeared once. This rearrangement joins TRBV29-1 to TRBJ2-1; a possible D gene is TRBD1 (5 bases). Trimming left V 2 bases short and J 8 bases short, with 13 bases between. The germline CDR1 and CDR2 sequences are SQVTM and ANQGSEA. CDR3 length: 13 residues. The DNA for the CDR3 is TGCAGCGTTGAAAAGGGGCCAGTTTATGAGCAGTTCTTC. It encodes CSVEKGPVYEQFF.

The rearrangement links TRBV2 to TRBJ2-2, with TRBD2 matching over 9 bases. This CDR3 is 13 amino acids long. Trimming at V came to 11 bases and at J to 3 bases, leaving 4 bases not matched to a gene. Germline V gene sequence: CDR1 SNHLY, CDR2 FYNNEI. Here the CDR3 reads CAGSGRDTGELFF. As DNA, the CDR3 is TGTGCCGGTAGCGGGAGAGACACCGGGGAGCTGTTTTTT.

J is TRBJ2-1 and V is TRBV7-3; no definite D call. V was shortened by 5 bases and J by 9 bases, with 11 bases between the two germline ends. Germline-derived CDR1 and CDR2 are SGHTA and FQGTGA. There are 12 residues in the CDR3. The CDR3 coding sequence is TGTGCCAGCAGCCGACTTCTGGGTGAGCAGTTCTTC. Amino acids: CASSRLLGEQFF.

The chain uses TRBV2 and TRBJ2-7, with D possibly TRBD2 on 7 matching bases. V was shortened by 7 bases and J by 0 bases, with 13 bases between the two germline ends. The CDR3 totals 14 residues. Germline V gene lookup returns CDR1 SNHLY and CDR2 FYNNEI. This CDR3 is CASNGGLFSYEQYF. The CDR3 DNA reads TGTGCCAGCAACGGGGGGCTCTTCTCCTACGAGCAGTACTTC. Drawing the rest from reference TRBV2 and TRBJ2-7, the complete variable domain is EPEVTQTPSHQVTQMGQEVILRCVPISNHLYFYWYRQILGQKVEFLVSFYNNEISEKSEIFDDQFSVERPDGSNFTLKIRSTKLEDSAMYFCASNGGLFSYEQYFGPGTRLTVT.

This clone was observed a single time. The J gene is TRBJ2-3, the V gene TRBV29-1, with D perhaps matching TRBD1 (5 bases). The CDR3 runs to 11 residues. V was shortened by 5 bases and J by 5 bases, with 8 bases between the two germline ends. Per the germline V gene, CDR1 is SQVTM and CDR2 is ANQGSEA. CDR3 DNA sequence: TGCAGCGTTCGAAGGGGAGATACGCAGTATTTT. The encoded protein is CSVRRGDTQYF.

The gene calls are TRBV18 and TRBJ1-5; no clear D. Germline V gene lookup returns CDR1 KGHSH and CDR2 LQKENI. The CDR3 loop spans 16 amino acids. V gave up 4 bases and J gave up 2 bases, with 15 bases separating them. CDR3 in DNA: TGTGCCAGCTCACACACCGGAGGAGGTCGCAATCAGCCCCAGCATTTT. Translating it yields CASSHTGGGRNQPQHF.

The J gene is TRBJ2-1, the V gene TRBV7-8; D uncertain. V was cut by 2 bases and J by 9 bases, with 11 bases left in between. There are 13 residues in the CDR3. Germline lookup yields CDR1 SGHVS and CDR2 FQNEAQ. CDR3 amino acids: CASSLNSQIEQFF. The CDR3 DNA follows: TGTGCCAGCAGCTTAAACTCGCAAATTGAGCAGTTCTTC.

V and J are TRBV24-1 and TRBJ2-2; 10 nucleotides agree with TRBD2. V shed 6 bases and J 2 bases; nucleotides not matched to a gene: 2. The V gene's germline CDR1 is KGHDR and CDR2 SFDVKD. The CDR3 is 15 amino acids. CDR3 coding DNA: TGTGCCACCAGTAGCGGGAGGGCTAACACCGGGGAGCTGTTTTTT. Translation gives CATSSGRANTGELFF.

A remark on this clone: The germline gene is not matched at one end of the junction; a read error may be the cause. The chain employs TRBV29-1 and TRBJ1-1; D unresolved. The CDR3 runs to 11 residues. The germline V gene has CDR1 SQVTM and CDR2 ANQGSEA. This CDR3 reads CSVKERSEAFF. CDR3 DNA sequence: TGCAGCGTTAAAGAGCGAAGTGAAGCTTTCTTT. Variable domain in full (rest from reference TRBV29-1 and TRBJ1-1): SAVISQKPSRDICQRGTSLTIQCQVDSQVTMMFWYRQQPGQSLTLIATANQGSEATYESGFVIDKFPISRPNLTFSTLTVSNMSPEDSSIYLCSVKERSEAFFGQGTRLTVV.

V gene TRBV5-1 combines with J gene TRBJ1-1; no clear D. Trimming took off 0 bases at V and 1 base at J, with 10 bases between the two ends. This CDR3 spans 15 amino acids. The V gene's germline CDR1 is SGHRS and CDR2 YFSETQ. CDR3 nucleotide sequence: TGCGCCAGCAGCTTGGATGCAGGAGGGAACACTGAAGCTTTCTTT. Protein: CASSLDAGGNTEAFF. Looking up the rest from reference TRBV5-1 and TRBJ1-1 gives the full variable domain: KAGVTQTPRYLIKTRGQQVTLSCSPISGHRSVSWYQQTPGQGLQFLFEYFSETQRNKGNFPGRFSGRQFSNSRSEMNVSTLELGDSALYLCASSLDAGGNTEAFFGQGTRLTVV.

The rearrangement joins TRBV5-1 to TRBJ1-1; TRBD1 aligns across 7 bases. Germline lookup yields CDR1 SGHRS and CDR2 YFSETQ. V gave up 0 bases and J gave up 5 bases; unmatched junction bases: 7. The CDR3 spans 15 residues. CDR3 region: CASSLDRGGLTEAFF. The CDR3, as DNA: TGCGCCAGCAGCTTGGACAGGGGCGGGTTGACTGAAGCTTTCTTT. The full variable domain, in which reference TRBV5-1 and TRBJ1-1 provide the parts outside the CDR3, is KAGVTQTPRYLIKTRGQQVTLSCSPISGHRSVSWYQQTPGQGLQFLFEYFSETQRNKGNFPGRFSGRQFSNSRSEMNVSTLELGDSALYLCASSLDRGGLTEAFFGQGTRLTVV.

The rearrangement links TRBV19 to TRBJ1-4; possibly TRBD1 for D (5 bases). The V end was cut by 8 bases, the J end by 8 bases, with 18 bases between. CDR3 length: 14 amino acids. CDR1 and CDR2 (germline): LNHDA, SQIVND (reference sequence). The CDR3 loop reads CASRPGLPSEKLFF. CDR3 nucleotide sequence: TGTGCCAGTCGACCGGGACTCCCTTCGGAAAAACTGTTTTTT.